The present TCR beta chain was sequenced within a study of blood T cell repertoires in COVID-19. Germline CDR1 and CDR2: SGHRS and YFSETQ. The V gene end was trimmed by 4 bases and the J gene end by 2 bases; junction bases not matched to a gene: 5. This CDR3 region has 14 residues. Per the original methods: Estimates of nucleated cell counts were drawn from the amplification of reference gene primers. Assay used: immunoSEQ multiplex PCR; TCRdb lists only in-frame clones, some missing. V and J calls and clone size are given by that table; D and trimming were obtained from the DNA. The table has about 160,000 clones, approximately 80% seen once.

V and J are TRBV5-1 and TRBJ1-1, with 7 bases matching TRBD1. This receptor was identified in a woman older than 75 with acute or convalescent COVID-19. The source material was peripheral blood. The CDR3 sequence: CASSGRTGNTEAFF. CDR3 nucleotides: TGCGCCAGCAGCGGGAGGACAGGTAACACTGAAGCTTTCTTT.